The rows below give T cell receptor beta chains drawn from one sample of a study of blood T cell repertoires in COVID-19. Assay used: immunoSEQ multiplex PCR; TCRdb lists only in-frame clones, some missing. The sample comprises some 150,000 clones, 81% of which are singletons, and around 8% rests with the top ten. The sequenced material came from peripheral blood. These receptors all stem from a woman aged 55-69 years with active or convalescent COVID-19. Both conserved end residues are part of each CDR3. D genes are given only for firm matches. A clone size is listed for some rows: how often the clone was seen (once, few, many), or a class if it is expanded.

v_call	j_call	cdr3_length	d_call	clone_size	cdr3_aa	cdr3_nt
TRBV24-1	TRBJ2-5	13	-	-	CATSDGAQETQYF	TGTGCCACCAGTGATGGAGCGCAAGAGACCCAGTACTTC
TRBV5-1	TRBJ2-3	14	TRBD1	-	CASSHGTAADTQYF	TGCGCCAGCAGCCACGGGACAGCGGCAGATACGCAGTATTTT
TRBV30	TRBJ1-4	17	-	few	CAWSSKPYRERGEKLFF	TGTGCCTGGAGTTCCAAGCCGTACAGGGAAAGGGGTGAAAAACTGTTTTTT
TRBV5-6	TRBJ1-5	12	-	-	CASSWGHQPQHF	TGTGCCAGCAGCTGGGGCCATCAGCCCCAGCATTTT
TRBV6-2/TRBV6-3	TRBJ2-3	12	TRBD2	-	CASSYGGGAQYF	TGTGCCAGCAGTTACGGGGGGGGTGCGCAGTATTTT
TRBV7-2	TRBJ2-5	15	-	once	CASSLGGTSGETQYF	TGTGCCAGCAGCTTAGGGGGGACATCCGGGGAGACCCAGTACTTC
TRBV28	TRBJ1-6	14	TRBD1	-	CASDQDRGISPLHF	TGTGCCAGCGATCAAGACAGGGGGATTTCACCCCTCCACTTT
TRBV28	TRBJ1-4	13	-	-	CASRRGGAEKLFF	TGTGCCAGCAGAAGGGGGGGAGCTGAAAAACTGTTTTTT
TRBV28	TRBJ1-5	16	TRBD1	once	CASSTRGTGAGQPQHF	TGTGCCAGCTCAACCCGAGGGACAGGGGCTGGGCAGCCCCAGCATTTT
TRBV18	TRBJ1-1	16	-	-	CASSPGQILMNTEAFF	TGTGCCAGCTCACCAGGACAGATATTAATGAACACTGAAGCTTTCTTT
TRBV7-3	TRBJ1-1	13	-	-	CASSYGVNTEAFF	TGTGCCAGCAGCTACGGAGTGAACACTGAAGCTTTCTTT
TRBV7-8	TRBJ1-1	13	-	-	CASSLQENTEAFF	TGTGCCAGCAGCTTACAGGAAAACACTGAAGCTTTCTTT
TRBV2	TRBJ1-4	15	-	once	CASSVQTGQSEKLFF	TGTGCCAGCAGCGTACAAACTGGACAGAGTGAAAAACTGTTTTTT
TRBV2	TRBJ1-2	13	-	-	CASSRNGGGGYTF	TGTGCCAGCAGTCGAAATGGGGGCGGTGGCTACACCTTC
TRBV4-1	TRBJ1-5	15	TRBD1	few	CASSQADRDGQPQHF	TGCGCCAGCAGCCAGGCCGACAGGGATGGTCAGCCCCAGCATTTT
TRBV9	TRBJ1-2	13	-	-	CASSAYPDSSYTF	TGTGCCAGCAGCGCCTACCCGGACAGCAGCTACACCTTC
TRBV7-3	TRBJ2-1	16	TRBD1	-	CASSPSGTGFVDEQFF	TGTGCCAGCAGCCCATCCGGGACAGGGTTCGTAGATGAGCAGTTCTTC
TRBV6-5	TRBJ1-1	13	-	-	CAVKAGTNTEAFF	TGTGCCGTAAAAGCCGGGACAAACACTGAAGCTTTCTTT
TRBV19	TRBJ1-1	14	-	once	CASSNHRRNTEAFF	TGTGCCAGCTCGAATCACAGGAGGAACACTGAAGCTTTCTTT
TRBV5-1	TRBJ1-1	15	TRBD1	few	CASSPSTGGDTEAFF	TGCGCCAGCAGTCCTAGTACAGGGGGTGACACTGAAGCTTTCTTT
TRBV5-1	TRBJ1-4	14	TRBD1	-	CASSSGGRDEKLFF	TGCGCCAGCAGCTCAGGGGGCCGCGATGAAAAACTGTTTTTT
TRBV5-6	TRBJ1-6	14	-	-	CASSPKLYNSPLHF	TGTGCCAGCAGCCCGAAGCTCTATAATTCACCCCTCCACTTT
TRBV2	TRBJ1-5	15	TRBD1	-	CASSELQGKGQPQHF	TGTGCCAGCAGTGAATTACAGGGGAAAGGTCAGCCCCAGCATTTT
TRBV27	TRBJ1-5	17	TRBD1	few	CASSLHGQGASNQPQHF	TGTGCCAGCAGTTTACACGGACAGGGGGCTTCTAATCAGCCCCAGCATTTT
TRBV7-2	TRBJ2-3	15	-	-	CASSLARGYSDTQYF	TGTGCCAGCAGCTTGGCTCGAGGATACTCAGATACGCAGTATTTT
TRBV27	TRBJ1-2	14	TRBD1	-	CASSPGTGIGGYTF	TGTGCCAGCAGCCCCGGGACAGGGATTGGTGGCTACACCTTC
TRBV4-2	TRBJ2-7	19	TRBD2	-	CASSPEGLAGGILTYEQYF	TGTGCCAGCAGCCCCGAGGGACTAGCGGGAGGGATCCTAACCTACGAGCAGTACTTC
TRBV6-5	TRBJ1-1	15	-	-	CASTSYRAGNTEAFF	TGTGCCAGCACCTCCTACAGGGCTGGGAACACTGAAGCTTTCTTT
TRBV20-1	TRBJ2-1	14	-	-	CSASSGFRVNEQFF	TGCAGTGCGAGTTCAGGGTTTAGAGTAAATGAGCAGTTCTTC
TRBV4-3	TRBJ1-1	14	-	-	CASSQDGRRTEAFF	TGCGCCAGCAGCCAAGATGGGAGAAGGACTGAAGCTTTCTTT
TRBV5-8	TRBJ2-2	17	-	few	CASSRISGTGNTGELFF	TGTGCCAGCAGCCGAATTTCGGGGACTGGGAACACCGGGGAGCTGTTTTTT
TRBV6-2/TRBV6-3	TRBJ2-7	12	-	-	CASSLFAAEQYF	TGTGCCAGCAGCCTCTTCGCGGCTGAGCAGTACTTC
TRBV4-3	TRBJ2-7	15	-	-	CASSQDRSGVYEQYF	TGCGCCAGCAGCCAAGATCGGTCAGGGGTCTACGAGCAGTACTTC
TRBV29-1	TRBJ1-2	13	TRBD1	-	CSVRTGGDYGYTF	TGCAGCGTTCGAACAGGGGGCGACTATGGCTACACCTTC
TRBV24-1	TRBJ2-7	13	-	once	CATSGAGSYEQYF	TGTGCCACCAGTGGGGCGGGTTCCTACGAGCAGTACTTC
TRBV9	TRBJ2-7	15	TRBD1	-	CASSVGGQGIYEQYF	TGTGCCAGCAGCGTAGGCGGACAGGGGATATACGAGCAGTACTTC
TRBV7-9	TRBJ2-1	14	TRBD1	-	CASSSGTGGDEQFF	TGTGCCAGCAGTTCCGGGACAGGGGGCGATGAGCAGTTCTTC
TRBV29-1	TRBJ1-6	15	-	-	CSVRLGDYYNSPLHF	TGCAGCGTGAGGCTAGGGGACTACTATAATTCACCCCTCCACTTT